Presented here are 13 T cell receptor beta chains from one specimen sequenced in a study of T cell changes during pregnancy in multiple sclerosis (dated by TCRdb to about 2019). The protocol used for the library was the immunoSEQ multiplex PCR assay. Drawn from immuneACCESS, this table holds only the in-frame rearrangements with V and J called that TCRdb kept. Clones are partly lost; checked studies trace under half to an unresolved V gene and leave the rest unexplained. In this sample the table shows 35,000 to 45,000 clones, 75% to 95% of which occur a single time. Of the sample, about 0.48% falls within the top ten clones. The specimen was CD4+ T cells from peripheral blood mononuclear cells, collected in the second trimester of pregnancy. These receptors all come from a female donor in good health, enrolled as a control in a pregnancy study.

The CDR3 loop is CASSQGLVRNEQYF. The CDR3 DNA is TGTGCCAGCAGTCAGGGACTAGTTCGGAACGAGCAGTACTTC. The J gene is TRBJ2-7, the V gene TRBV28; 8 nucleotides align to TRBD2. The CDR3 runs to 14 residues. CDR1 MDHEN and CDR2 SYDVKM come from the germline V gene. V lost 5 bases, J lost 5 bases, and 8 bases stayed unmatched.

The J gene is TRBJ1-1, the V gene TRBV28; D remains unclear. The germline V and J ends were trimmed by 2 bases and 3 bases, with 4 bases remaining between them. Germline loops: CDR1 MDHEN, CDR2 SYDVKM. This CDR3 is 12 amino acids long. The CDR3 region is CASSLQDTEAFF. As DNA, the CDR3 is TGTGCCAGCAGTTTACAGGACACTGAAGCTTTCTTT.

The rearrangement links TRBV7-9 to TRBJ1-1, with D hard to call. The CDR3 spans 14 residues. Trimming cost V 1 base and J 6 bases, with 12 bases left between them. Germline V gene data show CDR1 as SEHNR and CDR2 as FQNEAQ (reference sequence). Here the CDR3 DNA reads TGTGCCAGCAGCTTAGTCGAGGGTTACCCTGAAGCTTTCTTT. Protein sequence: CASSLVEGYPEAFF.

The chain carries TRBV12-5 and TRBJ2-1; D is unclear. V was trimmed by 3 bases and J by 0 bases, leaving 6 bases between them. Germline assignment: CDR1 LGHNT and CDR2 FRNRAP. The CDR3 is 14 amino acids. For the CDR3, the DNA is TGTGCTAGTGGTTTTTCCAGCTCCTACAATGAGCAGTTCTTC. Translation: CASGFSSSYNEQFF.

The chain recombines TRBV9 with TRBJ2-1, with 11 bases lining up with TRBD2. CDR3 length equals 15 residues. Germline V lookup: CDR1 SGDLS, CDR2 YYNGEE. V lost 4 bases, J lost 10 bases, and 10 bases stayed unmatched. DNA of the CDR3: TGTGCCAGCAGCACCACTAGCGGGAGCGGGGGGGAGCAGTTCTTC. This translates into CASSTTSGSGGEQFF. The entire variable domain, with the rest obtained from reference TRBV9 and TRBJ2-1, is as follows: DSGVTQTPKHLITATGQRVTLRCSPRSGDLSVYWYQQSLDQGLQFLIQYYNGEERAKGNILERFSAQQFPDLHSELNLSSLELGDSALYFCASSTTSGSGGEQFFGPGTRLTVL.

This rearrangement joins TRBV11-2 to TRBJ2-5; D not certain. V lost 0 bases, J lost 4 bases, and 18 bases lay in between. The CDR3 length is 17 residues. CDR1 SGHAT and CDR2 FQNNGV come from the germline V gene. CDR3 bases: TGTGCCAGCAGCTTAGACGGTCGAACCAAGATTCCAGAGACCCAGTACTTC. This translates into CASSLDGRTKIPETQYF.

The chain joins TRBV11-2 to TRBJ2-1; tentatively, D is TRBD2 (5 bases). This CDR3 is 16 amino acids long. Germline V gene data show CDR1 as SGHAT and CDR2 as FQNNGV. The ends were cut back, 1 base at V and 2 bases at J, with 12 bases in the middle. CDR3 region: CASSLARATTYNEQFF. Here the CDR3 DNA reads TGTGCCAGCAGCTTAGCTAGGGCGACTACCTACAATGAGCAGTTCTTC.

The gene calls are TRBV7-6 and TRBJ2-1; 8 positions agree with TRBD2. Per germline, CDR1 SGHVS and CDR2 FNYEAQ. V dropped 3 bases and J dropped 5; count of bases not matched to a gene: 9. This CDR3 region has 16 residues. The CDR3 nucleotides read TGTGCCAGCAGCTTTAATGGCGGGGGGCTTAACAATGAGCAGTTCTTC. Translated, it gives CASSFNGGGLNNEQFF.

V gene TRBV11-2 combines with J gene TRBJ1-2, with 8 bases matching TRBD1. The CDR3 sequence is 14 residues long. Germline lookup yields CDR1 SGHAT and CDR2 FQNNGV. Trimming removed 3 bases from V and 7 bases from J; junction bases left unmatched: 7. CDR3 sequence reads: CASSLAQGARGYTF. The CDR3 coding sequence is TGTGCCAGCAGCTTGGCTCAGGGGGCCCGTGGCTACACCTTC.

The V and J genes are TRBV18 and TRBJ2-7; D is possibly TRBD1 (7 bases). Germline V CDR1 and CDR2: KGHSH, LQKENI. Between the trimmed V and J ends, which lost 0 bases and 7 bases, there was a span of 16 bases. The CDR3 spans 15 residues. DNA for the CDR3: TGTGCCAGCTCACCACCCCAAGACAGGGCGGGAGAGCAGTACTTC. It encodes CASSPPQDRAGEQYF. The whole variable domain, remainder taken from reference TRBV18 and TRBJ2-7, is NAGVMQNPRHLVRRRGQEARLRCSPMKGHSHVYWYRQLPEEGLKFMVYLQKENIIDESGMPKERFSAEFPKEGPSILRIQQVVRGDSAAYFCASSPPQDRAGEQYFGPGTRLTVT.

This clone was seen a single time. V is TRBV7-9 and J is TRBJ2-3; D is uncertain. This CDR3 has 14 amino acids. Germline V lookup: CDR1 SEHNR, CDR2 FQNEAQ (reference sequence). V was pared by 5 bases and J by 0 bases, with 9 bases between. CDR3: CASSTRWSTDTQYF. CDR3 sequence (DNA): TGTGCCAGCAGCACCCGGTGGAGCACAGATACGCAGTATTTT.

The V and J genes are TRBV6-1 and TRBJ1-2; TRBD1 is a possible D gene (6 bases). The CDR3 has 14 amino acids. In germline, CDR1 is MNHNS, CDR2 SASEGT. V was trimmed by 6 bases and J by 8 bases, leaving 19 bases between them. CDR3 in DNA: TGTGCCAGCAGCCCCAGGGGAATAGAGGGGGGCTACACCTTC. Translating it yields CASSPRGIEGGYTF.

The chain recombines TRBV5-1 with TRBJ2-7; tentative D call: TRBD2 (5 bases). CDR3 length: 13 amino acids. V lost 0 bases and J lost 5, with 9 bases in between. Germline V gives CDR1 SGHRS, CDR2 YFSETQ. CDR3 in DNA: TGCGCCAGCAGCTTGGCGGGGTTGGACGAGCAGTACTTC. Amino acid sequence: CASSLAGLDEQYF.